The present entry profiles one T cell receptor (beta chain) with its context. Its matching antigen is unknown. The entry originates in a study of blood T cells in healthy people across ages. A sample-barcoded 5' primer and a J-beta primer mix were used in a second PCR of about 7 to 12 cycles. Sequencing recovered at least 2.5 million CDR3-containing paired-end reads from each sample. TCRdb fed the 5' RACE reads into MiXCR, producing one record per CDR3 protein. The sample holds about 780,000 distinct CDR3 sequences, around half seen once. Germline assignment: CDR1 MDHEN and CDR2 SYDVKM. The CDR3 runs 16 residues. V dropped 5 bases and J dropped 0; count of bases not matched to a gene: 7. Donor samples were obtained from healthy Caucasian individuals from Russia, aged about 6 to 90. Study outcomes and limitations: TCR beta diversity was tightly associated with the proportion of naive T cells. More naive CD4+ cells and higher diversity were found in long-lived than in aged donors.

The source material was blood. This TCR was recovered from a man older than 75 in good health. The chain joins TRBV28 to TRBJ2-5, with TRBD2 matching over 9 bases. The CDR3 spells CASSRGGGPHQETQYF. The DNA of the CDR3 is TGTGCCAGCAGTCGCGGGGGGGGTCCCCACCAAGAGACCCAGTACTTC.